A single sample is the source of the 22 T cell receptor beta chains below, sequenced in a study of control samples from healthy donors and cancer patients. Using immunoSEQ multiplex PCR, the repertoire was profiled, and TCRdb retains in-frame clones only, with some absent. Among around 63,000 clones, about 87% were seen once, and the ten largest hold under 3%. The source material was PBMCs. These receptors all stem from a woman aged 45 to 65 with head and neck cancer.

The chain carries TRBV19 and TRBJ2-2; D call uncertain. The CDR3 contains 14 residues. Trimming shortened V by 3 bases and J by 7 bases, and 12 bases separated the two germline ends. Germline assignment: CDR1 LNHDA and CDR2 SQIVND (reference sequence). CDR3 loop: CASSIRLVGGELFF. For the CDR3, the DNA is TGTGCCAGTAGTATTCGGTTAGTCGGCGGGGAGCTGTTTTTT. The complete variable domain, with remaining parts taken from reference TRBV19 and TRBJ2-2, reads DGGITQSPKYLFRKEGQNVTLSCEQNLNHDAMYWYRQDPGQGLRLIYYSQIVNDFQKGDIAEGYSVSREKKESFPLTVTSAQKNPTAFYLCASSIRLVGGELFFGEGSRLTVL.

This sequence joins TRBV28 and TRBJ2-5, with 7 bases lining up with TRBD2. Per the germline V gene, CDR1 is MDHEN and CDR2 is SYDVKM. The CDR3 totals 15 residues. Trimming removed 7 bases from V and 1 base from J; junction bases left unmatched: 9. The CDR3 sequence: CASTLGGNFQETQYF. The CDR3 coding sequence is TGTGCCAGCACTCTGGGGGGGAACTTCCAAGAGACCCAGTACTTC.

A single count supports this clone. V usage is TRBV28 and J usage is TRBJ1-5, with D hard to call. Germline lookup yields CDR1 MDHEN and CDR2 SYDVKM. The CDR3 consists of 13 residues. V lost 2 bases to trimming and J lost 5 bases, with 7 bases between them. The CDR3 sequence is CASSLGSYQPQHF. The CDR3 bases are TGTGCCAGCAGTTTAGGGAGTTATCAGCCCCAGCATTTT.

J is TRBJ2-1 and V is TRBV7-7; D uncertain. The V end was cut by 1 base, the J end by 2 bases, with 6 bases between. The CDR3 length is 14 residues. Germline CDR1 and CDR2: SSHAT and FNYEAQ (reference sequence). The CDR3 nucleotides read TGTGCCAGCAGCTTAGACAGAACCTACAATGAGCAGTTCTTC. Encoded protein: CASSLDRTYNEQFF.

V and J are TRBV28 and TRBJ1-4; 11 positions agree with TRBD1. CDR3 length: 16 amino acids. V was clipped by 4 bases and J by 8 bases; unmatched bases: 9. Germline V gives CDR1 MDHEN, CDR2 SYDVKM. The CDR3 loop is CASSSRTGGAGEKLFF. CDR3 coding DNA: TGTGCCAGCAGTTCCCGGACAGGGGGCGCCGGGGAAAAACTGTTTTTT.

CDR3 nucleotide sequence: TGTGCCAGCAGTGGGGCTCTTGCGGGGGCTGGCGCAGATACGCAGTATTTT. Translation gives CASSGALAGAGADTQYF. The chain joins TRBV28 to TRBJ2-3, with D possibly matching TRBD2 (7 bases). V lost 5 bases and J 4 bases, leaving 22 bases between the germline ends. This CDR3 has 17 residues. Germline CDR1 reads MDHEN; CDR2 reads SYDVKM.

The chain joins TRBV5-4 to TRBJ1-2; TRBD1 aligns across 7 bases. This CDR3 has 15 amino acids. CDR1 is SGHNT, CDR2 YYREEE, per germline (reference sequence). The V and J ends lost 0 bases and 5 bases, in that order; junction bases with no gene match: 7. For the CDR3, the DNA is TGTGCCAGCAGCTTGGTGGGTCAGGGGGTGTATGGCTACACCTTC. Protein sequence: CASSLVGQGVYGYTF.

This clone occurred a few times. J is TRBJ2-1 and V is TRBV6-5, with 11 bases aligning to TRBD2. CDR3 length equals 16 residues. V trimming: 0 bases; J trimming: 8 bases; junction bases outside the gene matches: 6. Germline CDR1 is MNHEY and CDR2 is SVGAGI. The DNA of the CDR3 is TGTGCCAGCAGTTACTCGACTAGCGGGGCAGGAGATGAGCAGTTCTTC. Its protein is CASSYSTSGAGDEQFF.

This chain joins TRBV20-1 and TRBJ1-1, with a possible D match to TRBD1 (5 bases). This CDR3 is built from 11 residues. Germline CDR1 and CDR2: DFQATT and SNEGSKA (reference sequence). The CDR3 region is CRIDGGFEAFF. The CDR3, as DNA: TGCAGGATCGACGGGGGGTTTGAAGCTTTCTTT.

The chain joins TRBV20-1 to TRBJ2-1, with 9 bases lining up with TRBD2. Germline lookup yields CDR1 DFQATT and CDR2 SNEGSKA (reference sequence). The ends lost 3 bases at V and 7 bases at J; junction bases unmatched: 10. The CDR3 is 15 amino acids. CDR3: CSASGASGAGNEQFF. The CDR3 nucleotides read TGCAGTGCTAGTGGTGCTAGCGGGGCGGGGAATGAGCAGTTCTTC.

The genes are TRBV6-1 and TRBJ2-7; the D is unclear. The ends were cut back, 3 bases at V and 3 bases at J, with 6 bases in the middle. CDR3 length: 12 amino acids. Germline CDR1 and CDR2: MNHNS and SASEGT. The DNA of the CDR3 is TGTGCCAGCAGTGAGATGATCTACGAGCAGTACTTC. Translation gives CASSEMIYEQYF.

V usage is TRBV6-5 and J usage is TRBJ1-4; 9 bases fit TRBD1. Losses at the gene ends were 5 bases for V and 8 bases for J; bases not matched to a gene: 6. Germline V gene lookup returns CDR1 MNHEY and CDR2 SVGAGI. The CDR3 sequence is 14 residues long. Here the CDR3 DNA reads TGTGCCAGCAGTCAACAGGGGGCGAACGAAAAACTGTTTTTT. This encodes CASSQQGANEKLFF.

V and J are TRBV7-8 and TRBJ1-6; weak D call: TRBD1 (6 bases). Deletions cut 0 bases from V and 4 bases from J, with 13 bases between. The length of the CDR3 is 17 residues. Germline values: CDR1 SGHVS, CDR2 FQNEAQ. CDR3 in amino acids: CASSLATGALYNSPLHF. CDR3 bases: TGTGCCAGCAGCTTAGCGACAGGCGCACTTTATAATTCACCCCTCCACTTT. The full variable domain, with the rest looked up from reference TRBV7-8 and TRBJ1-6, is GAGVSQSPRYKVAKRGQDVALRCDPISGHVSLFWYQQALGQGPEFLTYFQNEAQLDKSGLPSDRFFAERPEGSVSTLKIQRTQQEDSAVYLCASSLATGALYNSPLHFGNGTRLTVT.

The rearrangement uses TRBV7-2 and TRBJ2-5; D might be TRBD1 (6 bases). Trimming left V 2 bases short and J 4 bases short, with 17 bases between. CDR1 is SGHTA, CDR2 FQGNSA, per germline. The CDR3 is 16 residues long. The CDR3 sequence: CASSLLPLQGPETQYF. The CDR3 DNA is TGTGCCAGCAGCTTACTCCCCCTACAGGGTCCAGAGACCCAGTACTTC.

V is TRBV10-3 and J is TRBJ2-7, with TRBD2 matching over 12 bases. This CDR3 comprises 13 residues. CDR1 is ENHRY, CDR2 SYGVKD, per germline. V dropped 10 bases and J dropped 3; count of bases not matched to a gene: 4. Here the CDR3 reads CATWTSGVYEQYF. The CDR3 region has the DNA TGTGCCACATGGACTAGCGGGGTCTACGAGCAGTACTTC.

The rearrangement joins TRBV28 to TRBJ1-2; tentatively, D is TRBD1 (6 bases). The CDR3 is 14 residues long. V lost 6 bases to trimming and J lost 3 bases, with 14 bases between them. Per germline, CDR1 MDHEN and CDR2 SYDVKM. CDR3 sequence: CASRSTGMDYGYTF. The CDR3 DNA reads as TGTGCCAGCAGGTCTACAGGGATGGACTATGGCTACACCTTC.

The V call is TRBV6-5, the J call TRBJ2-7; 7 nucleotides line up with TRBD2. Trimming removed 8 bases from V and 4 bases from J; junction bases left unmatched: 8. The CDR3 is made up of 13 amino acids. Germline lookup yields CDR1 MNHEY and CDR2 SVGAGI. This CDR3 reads CASRTSTGYEQYF. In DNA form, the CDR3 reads TGTGCCAGCCGGACTAGTACCGGTTACGAGCAGTACTTC.

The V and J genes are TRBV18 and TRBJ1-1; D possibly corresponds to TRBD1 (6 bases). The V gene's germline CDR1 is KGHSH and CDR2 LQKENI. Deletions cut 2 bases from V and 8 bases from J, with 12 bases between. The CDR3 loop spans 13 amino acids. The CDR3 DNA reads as TGTGCCAGCTCACCAGGAGGAGACAGGGAAGCTTTCTTT. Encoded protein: CASSPGGDREAFF.

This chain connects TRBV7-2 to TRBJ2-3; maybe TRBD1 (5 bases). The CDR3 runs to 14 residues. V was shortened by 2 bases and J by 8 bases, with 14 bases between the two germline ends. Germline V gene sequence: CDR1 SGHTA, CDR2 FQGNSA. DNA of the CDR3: TGTGCCAGCAGCTTAAGGGGCGAGATAGCTACGCAGTATTTT. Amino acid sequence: CASSLRGEIATQYF.

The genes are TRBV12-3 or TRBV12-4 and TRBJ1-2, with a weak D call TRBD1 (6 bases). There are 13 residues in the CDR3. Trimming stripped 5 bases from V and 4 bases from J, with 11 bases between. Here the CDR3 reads CASSRTVGYGYTF. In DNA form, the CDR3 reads TGTGCCAGCAGTCGGACAGTCGGCTATGGCTACACCTTC.

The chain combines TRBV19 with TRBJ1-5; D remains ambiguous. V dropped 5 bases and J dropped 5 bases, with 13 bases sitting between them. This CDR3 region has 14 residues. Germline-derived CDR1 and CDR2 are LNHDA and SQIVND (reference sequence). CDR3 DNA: TGTGCCAGTAGTGCTCACAGTGACTATCAGCCCCAGCATTTT. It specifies CASSAHSDYQPQHF.

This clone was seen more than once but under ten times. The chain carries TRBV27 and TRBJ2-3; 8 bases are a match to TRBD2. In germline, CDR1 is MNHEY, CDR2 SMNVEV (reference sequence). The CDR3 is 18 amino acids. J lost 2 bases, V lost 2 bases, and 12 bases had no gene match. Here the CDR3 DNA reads TGTGCCAGCAGTTTAAGCGGGGGAGGGTCTGAACTCACAGATACGCAGTATTTT. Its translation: CASSLSGGGSELTDTQYF.